The 19 T cell receptor beta chains below come from one sample, sequenced in a study of technical replicates of blood from several donors. The method was immunoSEQ multiplex PCR; TCRdb's version includes in-frame clones alone and lacks a portion of them. The repertoire includes 76,000 or so clones, around nine tenths of them detected once, and 0.25% sits in the top ten. Sequencing input: T cells isolated from PBMCs. The receptors originated from a human donor in good health.

The chain is built from TRBV2 and TRBJ2-7; D not certain. The CDR3 contains 12 residues. The V gene lost 8 bases and the J gene lost 10 bases, with 18 bases spanning the gap. Germline CDR1 reads SNHLY; CDR2 reads FYNNEI. CDR3 loop: CASGPRSIGQYF. The CDR3 nucleotides read TGTGCCAGCGGCCCCAGGTCCATTGGTCAGTACTTC.

This chain uses TRBV7-9 with TRBJ2-7; TRBD1 agrees at 10 bases. The length of the CDR3 is 15 residues. V was clipped by 7 bases and J by 4 bases; unmatched bases: 10. Germline values: CDR1 SEHNR, CDR2 FQNEAQ (reference sequence). The CDR3, as DNA: TGTGCCAGCACTCCCGGGACAGGGGATGTGTACGAGCAGTACTTC. Amino acid sequence: CASTPGTGDVYEQYF.

The rearrangement links TRBV28 to TRBJ1-2; D not certain. V was shortened by 8 bases and J by 8 bases, with 21 bases between the two germline ends. This CDR3 contains 14 residues. Germline CDR1 reads MDHEN; CDR2 reads SYDVKM. This chain's CDR3 is CASVAEAGVTGYTF. As DNA, the CDR3 is TGTGCCAGCGTTGCCGAAGCCGGGGTTACCGGCTACACCTTC.

The genes are TRBV28 and TRBJ2-7; the match to TRBD2 covers 7 bases. The CDR3 sequence is 13 residues long. Trimming cost V 6 bases and J 0 bases; bases outside gene matches: 2. The germline gives CDR1 MDHEN, CDR2 SYDVKM. The CDR3, as DNA: TGTGCCAGCAGAAGGGACTACTCCTACGAGCAGTACTTC. Translation gives CASRRDYSYEQYF. Full variable domain (missing parts from reference TRBV28 and TRBJ2-7): DVKVTQSSRYLVKRTGEKVFLECVQDMDHENMFWYRQDPGLGLRLIYFSYDVKMKEKGDIPEGYSVSREKKERFSLILESASTNQTSMYLCASRRDYSYEQYFGPGTRLTVT.

This CDR3 reads CASSFPRTSGTVRPDTQYF. Written as DNA, the CDR3 is TGCGCCAGCAGCTTCCCTCGGACTAGCGGGACCGTACGTCCAGATACGCAGTATTTT. This chain joins TRBV5-1 and TRBJ2-3; 12 bases agree with TRBD2. Germline V lookup: CDR1 SGHRS, CDR2 YFSETQ. The V segment lost 2 bases and the J segment 4 bases; nucleotides outside the gene matches: 14. This CDR3 has 19 amino acids. The variable domain in full, completed from reference TRBV5-1 and TRBJ2-3, reads KAGVTQTPRYLIKTRGQQVTLSCSPISGHRSVSWYQQTPGQGLQFLFEYFSETQRNKGNFPGRFSGRQFSNSRSEMNVSTLELGDSALYLCASSFPRTSGTVRPDTQYFGPGTRLTVL.

V usage is TRBV29-1 and J usage is TRBJ2-7; 11 bases align to TRBD1. With 6 bases clipped from V and 0 bases from J, the junction kept 1 base outside the gene matches. This CDR3 region has 13 residues. Germline V gene data show CDR1 as SQVTM and CDR2 as ANQGSEA. The CDR3 reads CSVGTGGSYEQYF. Here the CDR3 DNA reads TGCAGCGTAGGGACAGGGGGCTCCTACGAGCAGTACTTC.

The chain recombines TRBV6-5 with TRBJ2-3; D might be TRBD1 (6 bases). Trimming took off 5 bases at V and 1 base at J, with 10 bases between the two ends. The CDR3 is 14 residues long. Germline CDR1 and CDR2: MNHEY and SVGAGI. For the CDR3, the DNA is TGTGCCAGCAGTACCCGGACAGGCACAGATACGCAGTATTTT. The encoded protein is CASSTRTGTDTQYF.

The chain carries TRBV4-1 and TRBJ2-5; a possible D gene is TRBD2 (6 bases). The CDR3 loop spans 16 amino acids. CDR1 and CDR2 (germline): MGHRA, YSYEKL. V was shortened by 2 bases and J by 5 bases, with 18 bases between the two germline ends. The CDR3 protein is CASSQIFDGGPETQYF. The DNA for the CDR3 is TGCGCCAGCAGCCAAATCTTTGACGGGGGACCGGAGACCCAGTACTTC.

This chain uses TRBV6-5 with TRBJ1-1; tentative D call: TRBD1 (5 bases). Germline lookup yields CDR1 MNHEY and CDR2 SVGAGI. V lost 6 bases to trimming and J lost 9 bases, with 20 bases between them. The CDR3 totals 14 residues. In DNA, the CDR3 is TGTGCCAGCAGACGGGCGGGACGGGAGGGGAAAGCTTTCTTT. It specifies CASRRAGREGKAFF.

The chain couples TRBV27 to TRBJ1-1; tentatively, D is TRBD1 (5 bases). The CDR3 has 13 amino acids. Germline V lookup: CDR1 MNHEY, CDR2 SMNVEV (reference sequence). The V and J ends lost 7 bases and 1 base respectively, with 10 bases between them. The CDR3 loop is CASKQVKNTEAFF. DNA for the CDR3: TGTGCCAGCAAACAGGTCAAGAACACTGAAGCTTTCTTT.

Written as DNA, the CDR3 is TGTGCCAGCAGTCGACAGTACAACTATGGCTACACCTTC. Encoded protein: CASSRQYNYGYTF. The chain recombines TRBV2 with TRBJ1-2; TRBD1 might be the D (5 bases). The germline gives CDR1 SNHLY, CDR2 FYNNEI. CDR3 size: 13 residues. The germline V and J ends were trimmed by 5 bases and 2 bases, with 9 bases remaining between them.

The CDR3 loop is CASSPSREGLYEQFF. The CDR3 bases are TGTGCCAGCAGCCCCTCCCGGGAGGGCCTTTATGAGCAGTTCTTC. The rearrangement uses TRBV7-9 and TRBJ2-1, with TRBD2 identical over 8 bases. Germline V gene lookup returns CDR1 SEHNR and CDR2 FQNEAQ (reference sequence). The CDR3 consists of 15 residues. V dropped 5 bases and J dropped 8; count of bases not matched to a gene: 11.

The chain employs TRBV11-2 and TRBJ1-2; a weak D match, TRBD1 (6 bases). V shed 2 bases and J shed 7 bases, with 11 bases lying between them. This CDR3 region has 13 residues. Germline V gene lookup returns CDR1 SGHAT and CDR2 FQNNGV. CDR3 DNA sequence: TGTGCCAGCAGCTTATCCAGGGGAGTTGGCTACACCTTC. It is translated as CASSLSRGVGYTF.

The gene calls are TRBV28 and TRBJ2-7; D not resolved. V lost 5 bases and J lost 0, with 11 bases in between. Per germline, CDR1 MDHEN and CDR2 SYDVKM. The CDR3 runs 14 residues. In nucleotides, the CDR3 is TGTGCCAGCAGTATAGACTTAAGCTCCTACGAGCAGTACTTC. Protein product: CASSIDLSSYEQYF.

The chain combines TRBV5-6 with TRBJ1-1; 8 bases agree with TRBD1. This CDR3 contains 16 residues. After removal of 0 bases from V and 5 bases from J, the junction contained 9 bases not matched to a gene. Germline CDR1 reads SGHDT; CDR2 reads YYEEEE. In DNA form, the CDR3 reads TGTGCCAGCAGCTTGGCCTGGGACAGGACTTTTACTGAAGCTTTCTTT. It specifies CASSLAWDRTFTEAFF.

The rearrangement joins TRBV5-1 to TRBJ1-1; 7 nucleotides match TRBD1. The CDR3 totals 15 residues. The junction had 8 bases not matched to a gene; V was cut back by 0 bases and J by 6 bases. Germline-derived CDR1 and CDR2 are SGHRS and YFSETQ. CDR3 sequence (DNA): TGCGCCAGCAGCTTGGTTCCAGGGGGAGGCTCTGAAGCTTTCTTT. Translated: CASSLVPGGGSEAFF.

The V call is TRBV28, the J call TRBJ2-7, with D perhaps matching TRBD1 (5 bases). The CDR3 extends over 12 amino acids. Germline lookup yields CDR1 MDHEN and CDR2 SYDVKM. Deletions cut 10 bases from V and 2 bases from J, with 12 bases between. CDR3 amino acids: CATTDSPYEQYF. DNA of the CDR3: TGTGCCACTACTGACAGCCCCTACGAGCAGTACTTC. Together with reference TRBV28 and TRBJ2-7, the CDR3 gives the full variable domain: DVKVTQSSRYLVKRTGEKVFLECVQDMDHENMFWYRQDPGLGLRLIYFSYDVKMKEKGDIPEGYSVSREKKERFSLILESASTNQTSMYLCATTDSPYEQYFGPGTRLTVT.

The chain employs TRBV18 and TRBJ2-3; D gene uncertain. The CDR3 has 11 amino acids. CDR1 is KGHSH, CDR2 LQKENI, per germline. Trimming pared 5 bases from V and 5 bases from J, leaving 5 bases between. CDR3 protein: CASSAVDTQYF. The DNA of the CDR3 is TGTGCCAGCTCAGCGGTAGATACGCAGTATTTT. Full variable domain (rest looked up from reference TRBV18 and TRBJ2-3): NAGVMQNPRHLVRRRGQEARLRCSPMKGHSHVYWYRQLPEEGLKFMVYLQKENIIDESGMPKERFSAEFPKEGPSILRIQQVVRGDSAAYFCASSAVDTQYFGPGTRLTVL.

V and J are TRBV4-1 and TRBJ1-1, with 10 bases identical to TRBD1. CDR1 and CDR2 (germline): MGHRA, YSYEKL. V shed 1 base, J shed 7 bases, and the junction held 3 bases outside the gene matches. CDR3 length: 14 amino acids. The CDR3, as DNA: TGCGCCAGCAGCCAAGGGGGGACAGGGGTTGAAGCTTTCTTT. Amino acid sequence: CASSQGGTGVEAFF.